These 20 T cell receptor beta chains were all obtained from the same sample, sequenced in a study of T cells after posttransplantation cyclophosphamide. Method: immunoSEQ multiplex PCR; TCRdb's copy keeps in-frame clones and lacks some. Of about 11,000 clones listed, approximately 95% were seen once; the top ten hold roughly 0.3%. Sample: naive CD8+ T cells sorted from PBMCs. The receptors stem from a man aged 30 to 45 in good health and a related stem cell transplant donor.

V and J are TRBV11-1 and TRBJ2-7; 10 nucleotides line up with TRBD2. The CDR3 covers 15 residues. Germline CDR1 is SGHAT and CDR2 is FQDESV (reference sequence). Unmatched junction bases numbered 5, after V lost 5 bases and J lost 1 base. The CDR3 nucleotides read TGTGCCAGCAGCCCTACTAGCGGGGCTTCCTACGAGCAGTACTTC. This gives the protein CASSPTSGASYEQYF.

This clone was observed a single time. The chain combines TRBV6-5 with TRBJ2-2, with 8 bases aligning to TRBD1. This CDR3 has 13 residues. The germline gives CDR1 MNHEY, CDR2 SVGAGI. Trimming cost V 6 bases and J 7 bases; bases outside gene matches: 4. The CDR3 here is CASRTGGGGELFF. CDR3 DNA: TGTGCCAGCAGAACAGGGGGTGGCGGGGAGCTGTTTTTT.

The chain carries TRBV6-5 and TRBJ1-4; D remains unclear. The CDR3 covers 14 residues. Germline loops: CDR1 MNHEY, CDR2 SVGAGI. The germline V and J ends were trimmed by 2 bases and 7 bases, with 11 bases remaining between them. The DNA for the CDR3 is TGTGCCAGCAGTTACGGAGGGTTGGGTGAAAAACTGTTTTTT. Protein sequence: CASSYGGLGEKLFF.

The rearrangement links TRBV4-1 to TRBJ2-7; 7 bases fit TRBD1. This CDR3 is built from 14 residues. V lost 3 bases, J lost 4 bases, and 6 bases stayed unmatched. The germline V gene has CDR1 MGHRA and CDR2 YSYEKL. The CDR3 DNA sequence: TGCGCCAGCAGCCACCCCGGGGACAGATACGAGCAGTACTTC. It is translated as CASSHPGDRYEQYF.

The V and J genes are TRBV9 and TRBJ2-1, with TRBD1 identical over 8 bases. In germline, CDR1 is SGDLS, CDR2 YYNGEE. The CDR3 is 14 residues long. The V segment lost 2 bases and the J segment 2 bases; nucleotides outside the gene matches: 0. The CDR3 spells CASSVDRAYNEQFF. The CDR3 DNA follows: TGTGCCAGCAGCGTGGACAGGGCCTACAATGAGCAGTTCTTC.

This chain joins TRBV28 and TRBJ2-3; D is perhaps TRBD2 (5 bases). The CDR3 has 15 residues. CDR1 and CDR2 from the germline V gene are MDHEN and SYDVKM. Trimming shortened V by 5 bases and J by 5 bases, and 17 bases separated the two germline ends. Written as DNA, the CDR3 is TGTGCCAGCAGTCATTACGAGGGAGTTCAAGATACGCAGTATTTT. It translates to CASSHYEGVQDTQYF.

This clone appeared a single time. The rearrangement uses TRBV7-6 and TRBJ2-7; 10 bases fit TRBD1. Germline V gene sequence: CDR1 SGHVS, CDR2 FNYEAQ. The CDR3 is 14 amino acids. J was trimmed by 7 bases and V by 5 bases; bases with no gene match: 8. CDR3 protein: CASSLTGGRGEQYF. As DNA, the CDR3 is TGTGCCAGCAGCCTGACAGGGGGCCGGGGAGAGCAGTACTTC.

The V call is TRBV11-2, the J call TRBJ2-5; TRBD2 agrees at 11 bases. The CDR3 has 16 amino acids. The trim removed 4 bases at V and 5 bases at J, leaving 9 bases unmatched. In germline, CDR1 is SGHAT, CDR2 FQNNGV. As DNA, the CDR3 is TGTGCCAGCAGCTCGTTCACTAGCGGGGGAGCGGAGACCCAGTACTTC. As protein: CASSSFTSGGAETQYF.

This sequence joins TRBV10-3 and TRBJ2-1; the match to TRBD1 covers 8 bases. J was trimmed by 4 bases and V by 0 bases; bases with no gene match: 2. This CDR3 spans 15 amino acids. Germline V gene data show CDR1 as ENHRY and CDR2 as SYGVKD. The CDR3 DNA reads TGTGCCATCAGTGAGTCGGGGACAGGATACAATGAGCAGTTCTTC. Translated: CAISESGTGYNEQFF.

The chain has TRBV19 and TRBJ2-7; 9 bases agree with TRBD1. This CDR3 has 15 residues. The V gene end was trimmed by 3 bases and the J gene end by 5 bases; junction bases not matched to a gene: 8. Germline V gives CDR1 LNHDA, CDR2 SQIVND (reference sequence). The CDR3 DNA follows: TGTGCCAGTAGTATTAGGGGGGACAGGGCTCACGAGCAGTACTTC. This translates into CASSIRGDRAHEQYF.

This chain connects TRBV4-3 to TRBJ1-2; no definite D call. Trimming took off 1 base at V and 0 bases at J, with 9 bases between the two ends. This CDR3 has 15 amino acids. The germline V gene has CDR1 LGHNA and CDR2 YSLEER. The CDR3 sequence is CASSQVTSANYGYTF. DNA for the CDR3: TGCGCCAGCAGCCAAGTCACAAGCGCTAACTATGGCTACACCTTC.

The CDR3 sequence is CASSLGTGGEAFF. The CDR3 DNA sequence: TGTGCCAGCAGTCTCGGGACAGGGGGCGAAGCTTTCTTT. The V and J genes are TRBV27 and TRBJ1-1; 12 bases line up with TRBD1. Germline CDR1 is MNHEY and CDR2 is SMNVEV (reference sequence). V lost 5 bases to trimming and J lost 8 bases; unmatched junction nucleotides: 3. This CDR3 region has 13 residues.

The chain is built from TRBV6-5 and TRBJ2-7, with 10 bases identical to TRBD1. From germline, CDR1 is MNHEY and CDR2 SVGAGI. V shed 5 bases and J 4 bases; nucleotides not matched to a gene: 5. The CDR3 is 14 residues long. In nucleotides, the CDR3 is TGTGCCAGCAGTCCCGGGACAGGGGTATACGAGCAGTACTTC. It encodes CASSPGTGVYEQYF.

This clone was picked up one time. V and J are TRBV28 and TRBJ2-5; D ambiguous. The J call may be wrong; the DNA end is better matched by TRBJ2-7. Germline V gene lookup returns CDR1 MDHEN and CDR2 SYDVKM. The CDR3 sequence is 14 residues long. This CDR3 is CASSSPVSSYEQYF. CDR3 coding DNA: TGTGCCAGCAGTTCCCCGGTTTCTTCCTACGAGCAGTACTTC.

The CDR3 DNA is TGTGCCAGCAGCCCTTTAGCGGGGCGCGGGGAGCTGTTTTTT. The encoded protein is CASSPLAGRGELFF. The chain employs TRBV7-3 and TRBJ2-2, with 8 bases that match TRBD2. The CDR3 has 14 residues. The J segment lost 7 bases and the V segment lost 5 bases, leaving 6 bases of the junction unmatched. Germline lookup yields CDR1 SGHTA and CDR2 FQGTGA.

The gene calls are TRBV11-2 and TRBJ2-5; 9 bases fit TRBD1. Germline trimming cut 5 bases from V and 2 bases from J; bases unmatched to any gene: 9. Germline V CDR1 and CDR2: SGHAT, FQNNGV. There are 16 residues in the CDR3. CDR3 loop: CASSDLGTGWQETQYF. The CDR3 nucleotides are TGTGCCAGCAGCGACCTTGGGACAGGGTGGCAAGAGACCCAGTACTTC.

The chain uses TRBV7-9 and TRBJ2-5; 7 bases are a match to TRBD1. Germline V CDR1 and CDR2: SEHNR, FQNEAQ (reference sequence). J was trimmed by 5 bases and V by 5 bases; bases with no gene match: 8. This CDR3 has 14 residues. CDR3 coding DNA: TGTGCCAGCAGCCAACTGACAGGGACGGAGACCCAGTACTTC. Protein product: CASSQLTGTETQYF.

This CDR3 reads CASSQSQETNTEAFF. For the CDR3, the DNA is TGCGCCAGCAGCCAATCACAGGAAACTAACACTGAAGCTTTCTTT. The chain is built from TRBV4-1 and TRBJ1-1; perhaps TRBD1 as D (5 bases). The CDR3 runs 15 residues. The germline V gene has CDR1 MGHRA and CDR2 YSYEKL. Trimming left V 2 bases short and J 2 bases short, with 12 bases between.

The chain employs TRBV12-5 and TRBJ2-3, with 11 bases lining up with TRBD2. CDR3 length equals 19 residues. Trimming removed 1 base from V and 1 base from J; junction bases left unmatched: 10. Germline CDR1 reads LGHNT; CDR2 reads FRNRAP. The CDR3 coding sequence is TGTGCTAGTGGTTTGGGTACCGGGACTAGCGGCGACCGCACAGATACGCAGTATTTT. It is translated as CASGLGTGTSGDRTDTQYF.

The V gene is TRBV5-8, the J gene TRBJ2-3; D might be TRBD2 (6 bases). Germline V CDR1 and CDR2: SGHTS, YDEGEE. The CDR3 contains 16 residues. Trimming left V 0 bases short and J 6 bases short, with 17 bases between. Written as DNA, the CDR3 is TGTGCCAGCAGCTTGGCGGTCCAGGGACTGGGGGATACGCAGTATTTT. It is translated as CASSLAVQGLGDTQYF.